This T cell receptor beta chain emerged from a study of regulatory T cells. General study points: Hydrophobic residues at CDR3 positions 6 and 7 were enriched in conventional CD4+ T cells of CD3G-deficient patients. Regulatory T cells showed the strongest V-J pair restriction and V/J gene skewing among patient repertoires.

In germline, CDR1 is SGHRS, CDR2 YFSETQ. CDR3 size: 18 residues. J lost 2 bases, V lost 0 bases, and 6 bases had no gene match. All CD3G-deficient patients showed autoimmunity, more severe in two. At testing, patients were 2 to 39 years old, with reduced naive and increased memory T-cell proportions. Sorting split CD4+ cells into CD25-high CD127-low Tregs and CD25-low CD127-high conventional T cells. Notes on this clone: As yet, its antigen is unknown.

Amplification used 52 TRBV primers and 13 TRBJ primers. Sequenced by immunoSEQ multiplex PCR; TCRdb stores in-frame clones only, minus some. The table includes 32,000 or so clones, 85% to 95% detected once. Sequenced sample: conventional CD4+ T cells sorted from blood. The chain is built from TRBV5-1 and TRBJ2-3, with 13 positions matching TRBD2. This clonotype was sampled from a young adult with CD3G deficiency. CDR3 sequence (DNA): TGCGCCAGCAGCTTGGGGTCGGGACTAGCGGGATTCACAGATACGCAGTATTTT. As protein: CASSLGSGLAGFTDTQYF.